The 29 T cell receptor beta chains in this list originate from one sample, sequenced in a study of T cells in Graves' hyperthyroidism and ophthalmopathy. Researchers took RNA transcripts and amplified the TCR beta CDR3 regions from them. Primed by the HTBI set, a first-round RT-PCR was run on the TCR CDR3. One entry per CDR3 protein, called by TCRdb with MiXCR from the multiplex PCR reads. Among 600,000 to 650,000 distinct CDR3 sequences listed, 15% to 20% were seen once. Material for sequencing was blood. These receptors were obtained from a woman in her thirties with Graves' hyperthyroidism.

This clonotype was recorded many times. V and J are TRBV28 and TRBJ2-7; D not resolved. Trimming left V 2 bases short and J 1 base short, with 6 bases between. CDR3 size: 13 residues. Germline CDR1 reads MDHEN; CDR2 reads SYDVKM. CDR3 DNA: TGTGCCAGCAGTTTAACGGAGTCCTACGAGCAGTACTTC. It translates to CASSLTESYEQYF.

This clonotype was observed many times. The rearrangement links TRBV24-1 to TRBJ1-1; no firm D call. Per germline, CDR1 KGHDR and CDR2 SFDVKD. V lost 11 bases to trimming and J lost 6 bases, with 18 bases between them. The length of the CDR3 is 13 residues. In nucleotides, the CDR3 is TGTGCCAATTGGCGGGAGGGTGCGGCTGAAGCTTTCTTT. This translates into CANWREGAAEAFF.

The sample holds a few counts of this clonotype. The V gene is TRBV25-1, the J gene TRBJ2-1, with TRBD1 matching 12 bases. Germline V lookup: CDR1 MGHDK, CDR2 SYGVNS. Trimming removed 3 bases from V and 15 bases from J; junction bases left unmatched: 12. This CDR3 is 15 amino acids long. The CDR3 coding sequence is TGTGCCAGCAGTGAGGGACAGGGGGCCGGAGCGGAGGGGTTCTTC. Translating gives CASSEGQGAGAEGFF.

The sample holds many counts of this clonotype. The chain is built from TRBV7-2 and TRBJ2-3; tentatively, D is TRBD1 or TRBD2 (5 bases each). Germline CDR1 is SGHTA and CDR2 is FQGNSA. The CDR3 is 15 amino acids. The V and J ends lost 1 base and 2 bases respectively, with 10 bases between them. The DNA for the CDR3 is TGTGCCAGCAGCTTAGGAGGGACCCTCACAGATACGCAGTATTTT. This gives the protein CASSLGGTLTDTQYF. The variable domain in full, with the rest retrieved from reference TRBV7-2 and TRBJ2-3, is GAGVSQSPSNKVTEKGKDVELRCDPISGHTALYWYRQSLGQGLEFLIYFQGNSAPDKSGLPSDRFSAERTGGSVSTLTIQRTQQEDSAVYLCASSLGGTLTDTQYFGPGTRLTVL.

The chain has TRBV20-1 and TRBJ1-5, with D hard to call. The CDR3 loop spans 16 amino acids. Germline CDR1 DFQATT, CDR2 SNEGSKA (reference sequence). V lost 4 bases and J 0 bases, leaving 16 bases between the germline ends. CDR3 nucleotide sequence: TGCAGTGCTACCGACCGGATACTGTATAGCAATCAGCCCCAGCATTTT. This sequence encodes CSATDRILYSNQPQHF.

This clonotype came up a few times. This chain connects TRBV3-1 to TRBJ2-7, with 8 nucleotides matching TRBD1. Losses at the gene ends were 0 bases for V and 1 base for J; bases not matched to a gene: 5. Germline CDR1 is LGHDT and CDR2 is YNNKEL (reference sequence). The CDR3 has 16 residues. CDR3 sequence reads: CASSQDTTGASYEQYF. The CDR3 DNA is TGTGCCAGCAGCCAAGATACGACAGGGGCGTCCTACGAGCAGTACTTC.

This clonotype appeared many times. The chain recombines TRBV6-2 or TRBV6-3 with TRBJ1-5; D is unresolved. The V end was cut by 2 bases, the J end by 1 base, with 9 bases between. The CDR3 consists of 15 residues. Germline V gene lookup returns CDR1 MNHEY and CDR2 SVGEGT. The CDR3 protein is CASSYGQTSNQPQHF. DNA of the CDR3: TGTGCCAGCAGTTACGGCCAGACGAGCAATCAGCCCCAGCATTTT.

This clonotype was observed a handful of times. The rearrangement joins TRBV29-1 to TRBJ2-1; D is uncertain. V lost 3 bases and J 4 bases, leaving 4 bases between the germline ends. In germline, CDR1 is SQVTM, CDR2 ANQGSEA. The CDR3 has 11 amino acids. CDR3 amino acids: CSVDRYNEQFF. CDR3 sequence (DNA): TGCAGCGTTGACAGGTACAATGAGCAGTTCTTC.

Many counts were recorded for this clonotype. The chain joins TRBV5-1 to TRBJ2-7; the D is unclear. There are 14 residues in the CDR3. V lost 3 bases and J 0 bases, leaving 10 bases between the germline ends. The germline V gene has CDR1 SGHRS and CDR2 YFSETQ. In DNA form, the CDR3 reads TGCGCCAGCAGCTACGGCCGGAACTCCTACGAGCAGTACTTC. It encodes CASSYGRNSYEQYF.

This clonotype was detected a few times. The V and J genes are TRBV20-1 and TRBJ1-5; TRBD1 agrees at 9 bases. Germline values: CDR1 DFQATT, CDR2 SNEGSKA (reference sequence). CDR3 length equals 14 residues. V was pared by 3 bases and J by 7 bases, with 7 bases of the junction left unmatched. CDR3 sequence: CSASKGQGGQPQHF. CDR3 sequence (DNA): TGCAGTGCTAGTAAGGGACAGGGAGGCCAGCCCCAGCATTTT.

The CDR3 nucleotides are TGTGCCAGCAGCCAGACGGGACAAGGAAACACCATATATTTT. Translated: CASSQTGQGNTIYF. The genes are TRBV4-2 and TRBJ1-3; TRBD1 is a possible D gene (6 bases). V was pared by 3 bases and J by 4 bases, with 10 bases between. Germline V CDR1 and CDR2: LGHNA, YNFKEQ. The CDR3 is made up of 14 amino acids.

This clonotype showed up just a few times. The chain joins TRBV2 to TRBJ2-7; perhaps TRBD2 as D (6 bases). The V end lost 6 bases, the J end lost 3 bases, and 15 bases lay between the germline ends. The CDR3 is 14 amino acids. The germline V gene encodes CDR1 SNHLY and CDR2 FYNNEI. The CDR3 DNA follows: TGTGCCAGCAGACCGGGACCGGGACTCTACGAGCAGTACTTC. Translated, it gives CASRPGPGLYEQYF.

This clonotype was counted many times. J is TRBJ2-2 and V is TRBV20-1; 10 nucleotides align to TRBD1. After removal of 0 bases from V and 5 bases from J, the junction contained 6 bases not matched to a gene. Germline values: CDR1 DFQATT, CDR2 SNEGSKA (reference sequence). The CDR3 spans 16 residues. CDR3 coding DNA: TGCAGTGCTAGAGACGCCGACAGGGGGCGAACCGGGGAGCTGTTTTTT. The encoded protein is CSARDADRGRTGELFF.

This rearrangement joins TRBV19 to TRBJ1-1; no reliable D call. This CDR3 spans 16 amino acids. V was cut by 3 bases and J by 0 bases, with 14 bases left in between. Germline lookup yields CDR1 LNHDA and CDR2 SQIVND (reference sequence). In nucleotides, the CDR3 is TGTGCCAGTAGTATCCCCGCGAGAGGGATGAACACTGAAGCTTTCTTT. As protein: CASSIPARGMNTEAFF.

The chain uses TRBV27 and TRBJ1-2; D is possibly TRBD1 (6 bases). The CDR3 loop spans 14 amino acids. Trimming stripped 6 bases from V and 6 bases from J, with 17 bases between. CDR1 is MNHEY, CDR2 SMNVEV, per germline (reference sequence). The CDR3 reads CASSTAPGADGYTF. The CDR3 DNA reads TGTGCCAGCAGCACCGCACCAGGGGCGGATGGCTACACCTTC.

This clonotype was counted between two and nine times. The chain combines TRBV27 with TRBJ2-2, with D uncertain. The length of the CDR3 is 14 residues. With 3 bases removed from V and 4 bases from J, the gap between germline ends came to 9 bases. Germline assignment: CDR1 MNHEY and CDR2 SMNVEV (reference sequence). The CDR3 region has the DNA TGTGCCAGCAGTTTTTACTCATCCACCGGGGAGCTGTTTTTT. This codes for CASSFYSSTGELFF.

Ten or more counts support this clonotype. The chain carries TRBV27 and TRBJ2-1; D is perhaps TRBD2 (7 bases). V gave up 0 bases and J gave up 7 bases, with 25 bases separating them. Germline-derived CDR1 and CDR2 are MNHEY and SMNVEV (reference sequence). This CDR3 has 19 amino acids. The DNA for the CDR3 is TGTGCCAGCAGTTTATCGATCTCAGTATATGGGGGGGCCGGGAATGAGCAGTTCTTC. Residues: CASSLSISVYGGAGNEQFF.

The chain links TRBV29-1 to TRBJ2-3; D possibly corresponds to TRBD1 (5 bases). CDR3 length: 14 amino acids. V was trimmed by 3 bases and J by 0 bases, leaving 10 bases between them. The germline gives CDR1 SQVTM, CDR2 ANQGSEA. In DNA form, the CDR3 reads TGCAGCGTTGACGCAGGGCAGAGCACAGATACGCAGTATTTT. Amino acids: CSVDAGQSTDTQYF.

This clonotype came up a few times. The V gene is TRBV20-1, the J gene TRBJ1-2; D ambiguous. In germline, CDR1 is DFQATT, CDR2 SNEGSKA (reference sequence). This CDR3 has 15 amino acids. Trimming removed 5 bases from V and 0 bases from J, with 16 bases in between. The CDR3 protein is CSAPVETIANYGYTF. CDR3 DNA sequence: TGCAGTGCTCCGGTGGAGACGATAGCTAACTATGGCTACACCTTC.

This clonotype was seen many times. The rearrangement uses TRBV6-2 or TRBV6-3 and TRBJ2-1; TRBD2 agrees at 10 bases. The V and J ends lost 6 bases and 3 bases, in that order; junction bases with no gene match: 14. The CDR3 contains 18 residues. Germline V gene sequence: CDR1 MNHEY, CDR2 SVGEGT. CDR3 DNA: TGTGCCAGCAGGCCCCTCAGCAAGCGGGAGGGTTACTACAATGAGCAGTTCTTC. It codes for CASRPLSKREGYYNEQFF.

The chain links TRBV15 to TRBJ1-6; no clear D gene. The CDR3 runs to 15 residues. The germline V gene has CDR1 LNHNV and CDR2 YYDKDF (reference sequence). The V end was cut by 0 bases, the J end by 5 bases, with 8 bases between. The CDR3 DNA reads TGTGCCACCAGCAGAGATGGTCTGCATAATTCACCCCTCCACTTT. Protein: CATSRDGLHNSPLHF.

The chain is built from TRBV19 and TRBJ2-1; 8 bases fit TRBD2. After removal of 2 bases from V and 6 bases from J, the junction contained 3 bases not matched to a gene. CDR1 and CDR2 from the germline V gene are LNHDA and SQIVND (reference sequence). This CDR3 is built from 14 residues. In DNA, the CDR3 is TGTGCCAGTAGTATAAGGCGGGAGGTCAATGAGCAGTTCTTC. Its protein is CASSIRREVNEQFF.

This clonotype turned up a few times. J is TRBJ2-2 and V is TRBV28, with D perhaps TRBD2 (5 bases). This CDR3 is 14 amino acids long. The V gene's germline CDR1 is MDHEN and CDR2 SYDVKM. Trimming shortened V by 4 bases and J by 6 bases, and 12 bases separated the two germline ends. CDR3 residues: CASSWRSGAGELFF. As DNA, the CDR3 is TGTGCCAGCAGTTGGAGGTCGGGCGCCGGGGAGCTGTTTTTT.

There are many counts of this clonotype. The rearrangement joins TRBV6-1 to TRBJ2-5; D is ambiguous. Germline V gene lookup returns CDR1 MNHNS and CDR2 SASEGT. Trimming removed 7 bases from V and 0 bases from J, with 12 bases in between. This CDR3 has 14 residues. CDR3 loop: CASTRLGNQETQYF. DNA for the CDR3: TGTGCCAGCACCAGATTGGGTAACCAAGAGACCCAGTACTTC.

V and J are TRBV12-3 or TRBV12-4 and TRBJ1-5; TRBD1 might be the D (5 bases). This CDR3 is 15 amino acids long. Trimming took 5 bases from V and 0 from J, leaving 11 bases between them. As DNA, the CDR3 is TGTGCCAGCAGTCGGTTAGGGGTTAGCAATCAGCCCCAGCATTTT. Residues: CASSRLGVSNQPQHF.

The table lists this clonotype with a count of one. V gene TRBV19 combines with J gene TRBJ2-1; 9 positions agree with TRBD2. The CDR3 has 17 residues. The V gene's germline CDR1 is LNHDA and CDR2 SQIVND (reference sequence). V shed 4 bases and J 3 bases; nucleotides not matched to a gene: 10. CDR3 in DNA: TGTGCCAGTAGTACTCCCCGGACTAGCGCATACTACAATGAGCAGTTCTTC. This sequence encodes CASSTPRTSAYYNEQFF.

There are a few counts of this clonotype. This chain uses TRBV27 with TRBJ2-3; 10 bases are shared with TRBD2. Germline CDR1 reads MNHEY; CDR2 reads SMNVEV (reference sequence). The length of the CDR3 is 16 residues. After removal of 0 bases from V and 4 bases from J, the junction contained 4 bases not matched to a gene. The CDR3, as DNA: TGTGCCAGCAGTTTATCGCCTAGCGGGAGTGCAGATACGCAGTATTTT. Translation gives CASSLSPSGSADTQYF.

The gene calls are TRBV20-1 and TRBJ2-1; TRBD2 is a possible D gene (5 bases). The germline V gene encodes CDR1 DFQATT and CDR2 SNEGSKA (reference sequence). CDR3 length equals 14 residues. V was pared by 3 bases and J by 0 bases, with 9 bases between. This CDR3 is CSARWESSYNEQFF. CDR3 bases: TGCAGTGCTAGGTGGGAGAGCTCCTACAATGAGCAGTTCTTC.

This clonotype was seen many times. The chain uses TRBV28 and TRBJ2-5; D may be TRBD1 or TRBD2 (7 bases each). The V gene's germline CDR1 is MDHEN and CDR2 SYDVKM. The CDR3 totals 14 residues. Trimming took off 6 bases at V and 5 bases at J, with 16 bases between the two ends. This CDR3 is CASSLTGRGETQYF. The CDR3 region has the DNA TGTGCCAGCAGCCTGACAGGGCGGGGGGAGACCCAGTACTTC.